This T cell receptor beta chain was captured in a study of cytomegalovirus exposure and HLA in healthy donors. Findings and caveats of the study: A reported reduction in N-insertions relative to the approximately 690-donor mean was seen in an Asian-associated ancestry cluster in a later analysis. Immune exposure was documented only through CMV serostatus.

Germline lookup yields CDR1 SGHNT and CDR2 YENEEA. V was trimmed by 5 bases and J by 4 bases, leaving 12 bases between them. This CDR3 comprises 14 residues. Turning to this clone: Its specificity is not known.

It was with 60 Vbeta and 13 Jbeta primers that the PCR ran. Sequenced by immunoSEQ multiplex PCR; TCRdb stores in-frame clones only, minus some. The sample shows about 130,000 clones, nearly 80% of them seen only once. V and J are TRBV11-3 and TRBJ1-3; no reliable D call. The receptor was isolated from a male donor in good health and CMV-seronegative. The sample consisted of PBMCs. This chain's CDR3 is CASSPRLGGNTIYF. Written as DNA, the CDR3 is TGTGCCAGCAGCCCCCGTTTGGGCGGAAACACCATATATTTT.